This T cell receptor beta chain is from a study of cytomegalovirus exposure and HLA in healthy donors. This PCR relied on a set of 60 Vbeta primers and 13 Jbeta primers. TCRdb's copy holds only in-frame clones and misses some; the assay was immunoSEQ multiplex PCR. Of under 200,000 clones listed, approximately 71% are singletons. CDR3 size: 14 residues. In nominal health when sampled, donors likely had unrecorded immune exposures nonetheless. The chain uses TRBV21-1 and TRBJ1-1; the D call of TRBD1 is as the table states it, not checked on the DNA. TRBV21-1 constitutes a pseudogene. The clonotype was recovered from a man aged 45-65 years in good health and CMV-seronegative. Sequencing was done on a sample of PBMCs. The CDR3 DNA is TGTGCCAGCAGCCCTACAGGGGAGGTCACTGAAGCTTTCTTT. Translation gives CASSPTGEVTEAFF.